The rows below give T cell receptor beta chains drawn from one sample of a study of identical twins. In TCRdb, the 5' RACE reads were re-called with MiXCR into one record per CDR3 protein. The profile shows approximately 500,000 distinct CDR3 sequences, around 24% of them singletons. The same sample was also studied in work on T cells expressing NK-cell markers.

The sample taken for sequencing was CD4+ T cells sorted from blood. The origin of the receptors is a woman younger than 30 in good health. Both conserved end residues are part of each CDR3. A D gene is named only where the DNA matches it firmly. Expanded clones get a size class; other rows say once, few or many, or leave the size out.

D gene	J gene	CDR3 length	clone size	V gene	CDR3 DNA	CDR3 protein
NA	TRBJ1-1	14	NA	TRBV7-9	TGTGCCAGCAGCCAGGACAGTATGAGAGGGGAAGCTTTCTTT	CASSQDSMRGEAFF
NA	TRBJ2-2	16	NA	TRBV3-1	TGTGCCAGCAGCCAAATACTAGCATCGGGCACCGGGGAGCTGTTTTTT	CASSQILASGTGELFF
TRBD2	TRBJ2-1	19	NA	TRBV6-1	TGTGCCAGCAGTGTCCCGGGACTAGCGGGAGACCCGCATGCCAATGAGCAGTTCTTC	CASSVPGLAGDPHANEQFF
NA	TRBJ2-2	13	NA	TRBV5-1	TGCGCCAGCACGATTGGGATTGCGGGGGAGCTGTTTTTT	CASTIGIAGELFF
NA	TRBJ2-7	13	NA	TRBV14	TGTGCCAGCAGAAACCTAGGGTCCTACGAGCAGTACTTC	CASRNLGSYEQYF
NA	TRBJ2-3	14	NA	TRBV10-3	TGTGCCATCAGCCAGGACAGAAGCACAGATACGCAGTATTTT	CAISQDRSTDTQYF
TRBD2	TRBJ2-7	14	NA	TRBV12-3/TRBV12-4	TGTGCCTCCCGATTGCGGGAGCGCTCCTACGAGCAGTACTTC	CASRLRERSYEQYF
TRBD2	TRBJ2-3	12	NA	TRBV20-1	TGCAGTGCAACGACTAGCGGGGGCACGCAGTATTTT	CSATTSGGTQYF
NA	TRBJ2-1	15	few	TRBV7-9	TGTGCCAGTAGCTTACCCCTAGGCGGATACAATGAGCAGTTCTTC	CASSLPLGGYNEQFF
NA	TRBJ2-1	13	few	TRBV24-1	TGTGCCACCAGTGTGGGGCGATACAATGAGCAGTTCTTC	CATSVGRYNEQFF
NA	TRBJ2-7	16	few	TRBV5-1	TGCGCCAGCAGCTTGGCCAAGCCAGGGGCAAGGAACGAGCAGTACTTC	CASSLAKPGARNEQYF
TRBD2	TRBJ2-5	14	NA	TRBV7-6	TGTGCCAGCAGCTTAGTCAGCGGGGGGGAGACCCAGTACTTC	CASSLVSGGETQYF
TRBD1	TRBJ2-2	15	few	TRBV4-3	TGCGCCAGCAGCCAAGATAGGGGGCGAGGCGGGGAGCTGTTTTTT	CASSQDRGRGGELFF
TRBD2	TRBJ2-5	16	NA	TRBV20-1	TGCTGCGCTAGAGGCCGACTAGCGGGAGGGCGTGAGACCCAGTACTTC	CCARGRLAGGRETQYF
TRBD2	TRBJ2-5	14	few	TRBV12-3/TRBV12-4	TGTGCCAGCAGTAGGGGACTACTAGAAGAGACCCAGTACTTC	CASSRGLLEETQYF
TRBD1	TRBJ1-1	15	NA	TRBV7-6	TGTGCCAGCAGCACTATACCAGGGGGTAACACTGAAGCTTTCTTT	CASSTIPGGNTEAFF
NA	TRBJ2-7	16	few	TRBV4-3	TGCGCCAGCAGCCAAGATCTTACAGGGCGCACCTACGAGCAGTACTTC	CASSQDLTGRTYEQYF
TRBD1	TRBJ2-7	14	few	TRBV6-1	TGTGCCAGCACCACTCGACAGGGCTCCTACGAGCAGTACTTC	CASTTRQGSYEQYF
NA	TRBJ2-5	14	NA	TRBV6-5	TGTGCCAGCAGTTACCGAGGCGGCTCAGAGACCCAGTACTTC	CASSYRGGSETQYF
TRBD2	TRBJ2-1	16	NA	TRBV20-1	TGCAGTGCTAGAGATCCGAGCGGGAACTCCTACAATGAGCAGTTCTTC	CSARDPSGNSYNEQFF
TRBD1	TRBJ2-5	17	NA	TRBV5-1	TGCGCCAGCAGCTTGAGGCCCTTACAGGGGAGCGGAGAGACCCAGTACTTC	CASSLRPLQGSGETQYF